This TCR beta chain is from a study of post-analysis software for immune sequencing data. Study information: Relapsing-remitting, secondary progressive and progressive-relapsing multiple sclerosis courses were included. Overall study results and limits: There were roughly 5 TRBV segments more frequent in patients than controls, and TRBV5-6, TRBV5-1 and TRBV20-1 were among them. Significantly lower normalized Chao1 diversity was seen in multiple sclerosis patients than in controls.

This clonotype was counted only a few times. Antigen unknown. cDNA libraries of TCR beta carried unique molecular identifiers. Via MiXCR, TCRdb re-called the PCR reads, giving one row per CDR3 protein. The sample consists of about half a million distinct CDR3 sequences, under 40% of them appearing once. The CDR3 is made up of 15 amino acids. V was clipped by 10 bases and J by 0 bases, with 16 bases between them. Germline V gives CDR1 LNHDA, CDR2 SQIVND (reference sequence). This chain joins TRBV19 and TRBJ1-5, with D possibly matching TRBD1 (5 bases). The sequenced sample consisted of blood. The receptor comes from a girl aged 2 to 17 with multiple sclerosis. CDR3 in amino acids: CATQERDGSNQPQHF. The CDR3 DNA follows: TGTGCCACCCAAGAGAGGGACGGTAGCAATCAGCCCCAGCATTTT.